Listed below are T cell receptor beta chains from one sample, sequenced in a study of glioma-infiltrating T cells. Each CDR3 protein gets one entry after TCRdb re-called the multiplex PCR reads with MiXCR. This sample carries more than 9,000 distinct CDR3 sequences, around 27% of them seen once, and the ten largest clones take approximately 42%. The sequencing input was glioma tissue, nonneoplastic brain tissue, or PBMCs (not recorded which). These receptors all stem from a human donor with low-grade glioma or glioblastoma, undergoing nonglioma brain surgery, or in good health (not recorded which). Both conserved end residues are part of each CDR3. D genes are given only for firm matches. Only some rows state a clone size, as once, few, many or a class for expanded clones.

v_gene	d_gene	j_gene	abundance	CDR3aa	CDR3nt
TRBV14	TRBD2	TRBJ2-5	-	CASSQEMAQREPQEAKYF	TGTGCCAGCAGCCAAGAGATGGCCCAGCGGGAGCCTCAAGAGGCCAAGTACTTC
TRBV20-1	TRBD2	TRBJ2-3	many	CSARDTSGKDTQYF	TGCAGTGCTAGAGATACTAGCGGGAAAGATACGCAGTATTTT
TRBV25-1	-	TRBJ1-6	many	CASSAPGGNSPLHF	TGTGCCAGCAGCGCTCCGGGGGGGAATTCACCCCTCCACTTT
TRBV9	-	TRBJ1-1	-	CASSEGDLGHPAPEAFF	TGTGCCAGCAGCGAGGGGGATCTTGGACACCCAGCCCCTGAAGCTTTCTTT
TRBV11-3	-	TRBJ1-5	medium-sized	CASSRGSNQPQHF	TGTGCCAGCAGCCGGGGAAGCAATCAGCCCCAGCATTTT
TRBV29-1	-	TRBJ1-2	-	CRVETDNYGYTF	TGCAGAGTTGAGACGGATAACTATGGCTACACCTTC
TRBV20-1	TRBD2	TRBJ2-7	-	CSAHLKAGGSYNEQYF	TGCAGTGCTCATTTAAAAGCGGGAGGGTCCTACAACGAGCAGTACTTC
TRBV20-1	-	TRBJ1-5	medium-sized	CSASSPQGINQPQHF	TGCAGTGCTAGCTCCCCCCAGGGTATAAATCAGCCCCAGCATTTT
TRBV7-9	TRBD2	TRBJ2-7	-	CASSHTSGKTYEQYF	TGTGCCAGCAGCCATACTAGCGGGAAGACCTACGAGCAGTACTTC
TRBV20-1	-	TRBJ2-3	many	CSARDRLGGTDTQYF	TGCAGTGCTAGAGATCGGCTAGGAGGCACAGATACGCAGTATTTT
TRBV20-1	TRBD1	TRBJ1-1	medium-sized	CSASPVRGLPSEAFF	TGCAGTGCTAGCCCGGTAAGGGGGCTCCCCAGTGAAGCTTTCTTT
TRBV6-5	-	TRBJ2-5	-	CASSFSGTPYF	TGCGCCAGCAGTTTCAGCGGCACCCCGTACTTC
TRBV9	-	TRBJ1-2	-	CASRGLDNYGYTF	TGTGCCAGCAGGGGTCTCGATAACTATGGCTACACCTTC
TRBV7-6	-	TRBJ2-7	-	CASSSSGGFSYEQYF	TGTGCCAGCAGCTCCTCGGGGGGCTTCTCCTACGAGCAGTACTTC
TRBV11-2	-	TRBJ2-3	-	CASSLEAADTQYF	TGTGCCAGCAGCTTAGAAGCAGCTGATACGCAGTATTTT
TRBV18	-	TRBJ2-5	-	CASSLHQETQYF	TGTGCCAGCTCACTCCACCAAGAGACCCAGTACTTC
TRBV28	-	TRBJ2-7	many	CASSLPGHEQYF	TGTGCCAGCAGTTTACCAGGGCACGAGCAGTACTTC
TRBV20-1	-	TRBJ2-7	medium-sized	CSANWAGDPYEQYF	TGCAGTGCTAACTGGGCGGGTGACCCCTACGAGCAGTACTTC
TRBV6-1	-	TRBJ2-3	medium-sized	CASSASDSGTSSTDTQYF	TGTGCCAGCAGTGCATCCGACTCCGGGACAAGCAGCACAGATACGCAGTATTTT
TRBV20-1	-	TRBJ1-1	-	CSARGKGATEAFF	TGCAGTGCTAGAGGGAAAGGGGCCACTGAAGCTTTCTTT
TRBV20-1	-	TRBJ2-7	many	CSARDRGTGYEQYF	TGCAGTGCTAGAGATCGAGGGACTGGTTACGAGCAGTACTTC
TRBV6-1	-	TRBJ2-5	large	CASSLGERGSWKTQYF	TGTGCCAGCAGCCTCGGTGAAAGGGGATCCTGGAAGACCCAGTACTTC
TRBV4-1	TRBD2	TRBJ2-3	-	CASSQKRLAGGPGITDTQYF	TGCGCCAGCAGCCAAAAACGGCTAGCGGGAGGGCCCGGTATCACAGATACGCAGTATTTT
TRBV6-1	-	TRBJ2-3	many	CASSDGQSTDTQYF	TGTGCCAGCAGTGACGGACAGAGCACAGATACGCAGTATTTT
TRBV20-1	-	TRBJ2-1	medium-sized	CSAPPSASYNEQFF	TGCAGTGCTCCCCCTAGCGCCTCCTACAATGAGCAGTTCTTC
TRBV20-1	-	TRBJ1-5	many	CSASPPDGHQPQHF	TGCAGTGCTAGCCCGCCGGACGGGCATCAGCCCCAGCATTTT
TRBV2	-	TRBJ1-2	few	CASSITANYGYTF	TGTGCCAGCAGTATAACAGCTAACTATGGCTACACCTTC
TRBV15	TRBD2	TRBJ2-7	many	CATSKPGTSLDEQYF	TGTGCCACCAGCAAACCCGGGACTAGCCTTGACGAGCAGTACTTC
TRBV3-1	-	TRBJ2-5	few	CASSQVTETQYF	TGTGCCAGCAGCCAAGTTACAGAGACCCAGTACTTC
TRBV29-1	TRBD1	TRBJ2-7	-	CSVAGTGSGEQYF	TGCAGCGTTGCCGGGACAGGGTCAGGAGAGCAGTACTTC
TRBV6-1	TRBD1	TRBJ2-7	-	CASSWGQDSYEQYF	TGTGCCAGCAGTTGGGGACAGGACTCCTACGAGCAGTACTTC
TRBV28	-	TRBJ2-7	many	CASSYFRGYEQYF	TGTGCCAGCAGCTATTTCAGGGGTTACGAGCAGTACTTC
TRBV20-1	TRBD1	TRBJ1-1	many	CSARVGTGITEAFF	TGCAGTGCTAGAGTAGGGACAGGGATCACTGAAGCTTTCTTT
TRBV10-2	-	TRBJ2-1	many	CASSESPRTNEQFF	TGCGCCAGCAGTGAGTCGCCACGCACGAATGAGCAGTTCTTC
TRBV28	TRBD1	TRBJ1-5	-	CASRQGNNQPQHF	TGTGCCAGCAGACAGGGGAATAATCAGCCCCAGCATTTT
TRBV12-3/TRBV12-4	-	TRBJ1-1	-	CASSFSGQNTEAFF	TGTGCCAGCAGTTTCTCGGGACAGAACACTGAAGCTTTCTTT
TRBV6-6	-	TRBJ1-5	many	CASSYSHLPSNQPQHF	TGTGCCAGCAGTTACTCGCATCTTCCTAGCAATCAGCCCCAGCATTTT
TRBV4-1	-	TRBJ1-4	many	CASSLTSGQQSEKLFF	TGCGCCAGCAGCCTCACGTCGGGACAACAGAGTGAAAAACTGTTTTTT
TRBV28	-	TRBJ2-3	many	CASSLCCGSTDTQYF	-
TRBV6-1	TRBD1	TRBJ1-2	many	CASSTGGDGYTF	TGTGCCAGCTCAACAGGGGGCGACGGCTACACCTTC
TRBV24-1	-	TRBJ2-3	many	CATSDFAAETDTQYF	TGTGCCACCAGTGATTTCGCAGCGGAGACAGATACGCAGTATTTT
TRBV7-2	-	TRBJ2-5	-	CASSSWGAQYF	TGTGCCAGCAGCTCCTGGGGGGCCCAGTACTTC
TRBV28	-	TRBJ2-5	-	CASSPAGTEQETQYF	TGTGCCAGCAGCCCCGCCGGGACGGAACAAGAGACCCAGTACTTC
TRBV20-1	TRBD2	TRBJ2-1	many	CSARLAGPLNEQFF	TGCAGTGCTAGACTAGCGGGACCCCTCAATGAGCAGTTCTTC
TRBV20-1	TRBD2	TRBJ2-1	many	CSASGGLGRKEQFF	TGCAGTGCTAGTGGGGGACTAGGGAGGAAGGAGCAGTTCTTC
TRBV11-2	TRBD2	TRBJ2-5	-	CASSPATFSGINQETQYF	TGTGCCAGCTCACCCGCAACTTTCAGCGGGATAAACCAGGAGACCCAGTACTTC
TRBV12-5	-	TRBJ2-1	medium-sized	CASGLLENEQFF	TGTGCTAGTGGCCTTCTGGAGAATGAGCAGTTCTTC
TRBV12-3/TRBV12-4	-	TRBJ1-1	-	CASSFYKNTEAFF	TGTGCCAGCAGTTTTTACAAGAACACTGAAGCTTTCTTT
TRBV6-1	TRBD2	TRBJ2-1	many	CASRLAGVRNEQFF	TGTGCCAGCAGATTAGCGGGAGTTCGCAATGAGCAGTTCTTC
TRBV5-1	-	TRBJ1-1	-	CASSTSLRGSEAFF	TGCGCCAGCAGCACCTCGCTTCGGGGGTCGGAGGCTTTCTTT
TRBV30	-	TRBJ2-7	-	CAWRPMRFEQYF	TGTGCCTGGAGACCTATGCGGTTCGAGCAGTACTTC
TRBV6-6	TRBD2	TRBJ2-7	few	CASSYVGGSEQYF	TGTGCCAGCAGTTACGTCGGGGGGAGCGAGCAGTACTTC
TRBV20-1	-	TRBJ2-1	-	CSAESADDNEQFF	TGCAGTGCTGAATCAGCGGATGACAATGAACAGTTCTTC